Following are 8 T cell receptor beta chains from one sample sequenced in a study of naive and memory T cell subsets. TCR cDNA received a 3' ligated oligonucleotide that carried a UMI. The SP2 primer and nested alpha and beta constant region primers amplified ligated cDNA in four rounds. TCRdb independently ran MiXCR on the 5' RACE reads; one entry per CDR3 protein. The sample includes approximately 30,000 distinct CDR3 sequences, roughly 17% of them seen just once. These receptors originate from a female donor in good health.

The CDR3 nucleotides read TGCAGCGTTGAAGTAGGGGCCAATGAAAAACTGTTTTTT. Its translation: CSVEVGANEKLFF. This chain joins TRBV29-1 and TRBJ1-4; a possible D gene is TRBD1 (5 bases). The germline V gene encodes CDR1 SQVTM and CDR2 ANQGSEA. This CDR3 comprises 13 residues. V shed 1 base and J shed 5 bases, with 8 bases lying between them.

This clonotype was picked up a small number of times. V usage is TRBV25-1 and J usage is TRBJ2-7, with 12 bases lining up with TRBD2. There are 18 residues in the CDR3. In germline, CDR1 is MGHDK, CDR2 SYGVNS. V lost 4 bases to trimming and J lost 2 bases; unmatched junction nucleotides: 12. CDR3 protein: CASSGPFTTSGGTYEQYF. CDR3 DNA sequence: TGTGCCAGCAGTGGACCGTTTACAACTAGCGGGGGGACCTACGAGCAGTACTTC.

This clonotype was seen repeatedly, ten times or more. The genes are TRBV6-5 and TRBJ2-3; the D gene is possibly TRBD2 (6 bases). Looked up from germline, CDR1 is MNHEY and CDR2 is SVGAGI. This CDR3 is 17 amino acids long. With 5 bases removed from V and 3 bases from J, the gap between germline ends came to 21 bases. The CDR3 DNA follows: TGTGCCAGCAGTCCATCTTGGGGAAGCGGGTATACAGATACGCAGTATTTT. This codes for CASSPSWGSGYTDTQYF.

The chain is built from TRBV18 and TRBJ1-1; no reliable D call. Trimming stripped 3 bases from V and 3 bases from J, with 8 bases between. Germline-derived CDR1 and CDR2 are KGHSH and LQKENI. CDR3 size: 13 residues. CDR3 sequence: CASSPRRDTEAFF. CDR3 coding DNA: TGTGCCAGCTCACCGAGAAGGGACACTGAAGCTTTCTTT.

This clonotype has at least ten counts. The rearrangement links TRBV6-5 to TRBJ2-1, with unresolved D. This CDR3 has 14 amino acids. V shed 6 bases and J shed 4 bases, with 13 bases lying between them. Germline loops: CDR1 MNHEY, CDR2 SVGAGI. For the CDR3, the DNA is TGTGCCAGCAGGGGTGCCAGTGGATACAATGAGCAGTTCTTC. It yields the protein CASRGASGYNEQFF.

The gene calls are TRBV12-3 or TRBV12-4 and TRBJ2-7; D gene ambiguous. V was clipped by 6 bases and J by 9 bases, with 18 bases between them. CDR3 size: 13 residues. The CDR3 loop is CASSPRLRGLQYF. The DNA for the CDR3 is TGTGCCAGCAGCCCCCGCCTGCGCGGCCTGCAGTACTTC.

The genes are TRBV6-2 or TRBV6-3 and TRBJ1-1, with D maybe TRBD1 (6 bases). This CDR3 spans 13 amino acids. V was clipped by 6 bases and J by 3 bases, with 11 bases between them. CDR1 and CDR2 (germline): MNHEY, SVGEGT. The CDR3, as DNA: TGTGCCAGCAGGGCCCAGGGGTACACTGAAGCTTTCTTT. It specifies CASRAQGYTEAFF.

This clonotype was observed a few times. This chain uses TRBV6-1 with TRBJ2-1; 7 nucleotides align to TRBD2. V lost 7 bases to trimming and J lost 7 bases; unmatched junction nucleotides: 10. Looked up from germline, CDR1 is MNHNS and CDR2 is SASEGT. The CDR3 covers 14 residues. The DNA for the CDR3 is TGTGCCAGCAATTGGGCGGGGGAGGGGAATGAGCAGTTCTTC. Protein: CASNWAGEGNEQFF.